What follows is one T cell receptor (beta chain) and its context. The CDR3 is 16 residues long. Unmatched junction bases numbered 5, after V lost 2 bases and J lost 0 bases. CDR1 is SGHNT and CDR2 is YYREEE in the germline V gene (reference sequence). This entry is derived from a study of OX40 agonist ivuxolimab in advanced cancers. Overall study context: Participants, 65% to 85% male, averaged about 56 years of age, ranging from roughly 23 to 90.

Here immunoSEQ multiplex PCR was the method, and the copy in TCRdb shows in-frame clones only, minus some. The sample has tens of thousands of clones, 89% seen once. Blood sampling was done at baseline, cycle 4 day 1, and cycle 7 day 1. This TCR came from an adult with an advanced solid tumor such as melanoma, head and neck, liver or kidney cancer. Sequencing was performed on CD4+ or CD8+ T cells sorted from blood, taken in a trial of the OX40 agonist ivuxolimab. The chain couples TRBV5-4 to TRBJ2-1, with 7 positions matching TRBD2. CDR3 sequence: CASSLPTSFSYNEQFF. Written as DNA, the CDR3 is TGTGCCAGCAGCTTACCGACTAGCTTCTCCTACAATGAGCAGTTCTTC.